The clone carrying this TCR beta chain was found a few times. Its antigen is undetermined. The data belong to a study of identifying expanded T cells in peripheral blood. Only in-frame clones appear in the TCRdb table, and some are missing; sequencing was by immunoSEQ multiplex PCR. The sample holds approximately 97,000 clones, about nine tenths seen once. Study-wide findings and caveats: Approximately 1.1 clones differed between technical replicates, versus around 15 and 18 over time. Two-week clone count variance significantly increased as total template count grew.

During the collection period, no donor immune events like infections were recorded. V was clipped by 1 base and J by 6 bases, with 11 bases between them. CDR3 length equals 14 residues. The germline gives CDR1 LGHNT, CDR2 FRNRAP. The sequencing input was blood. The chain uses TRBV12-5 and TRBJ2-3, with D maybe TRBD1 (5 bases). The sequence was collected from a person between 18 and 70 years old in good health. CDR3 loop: CASGLGSYRDTQYF. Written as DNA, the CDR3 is TGTGCTAGTGGTTTGGGGTCGTACAGGGATACGCAGTATTTT.